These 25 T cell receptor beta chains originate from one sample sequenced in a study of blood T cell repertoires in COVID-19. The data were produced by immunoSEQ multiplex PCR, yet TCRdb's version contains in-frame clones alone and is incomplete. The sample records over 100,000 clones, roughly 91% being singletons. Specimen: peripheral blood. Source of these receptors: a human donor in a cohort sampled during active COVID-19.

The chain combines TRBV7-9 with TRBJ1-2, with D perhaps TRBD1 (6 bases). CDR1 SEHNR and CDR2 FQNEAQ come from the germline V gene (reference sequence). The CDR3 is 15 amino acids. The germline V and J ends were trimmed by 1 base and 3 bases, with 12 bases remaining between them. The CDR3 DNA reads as TGTGCCAGCAGCTTAGTGGGGGGGGCAGACTATGGCTACACCTTC. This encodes CASSLVGGADYGYTF.

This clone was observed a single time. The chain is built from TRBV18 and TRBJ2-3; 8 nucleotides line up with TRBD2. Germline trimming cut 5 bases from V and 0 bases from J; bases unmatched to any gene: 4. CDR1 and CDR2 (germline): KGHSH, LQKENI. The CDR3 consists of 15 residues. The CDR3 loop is CASSTSSGSTDTQYF. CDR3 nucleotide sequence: TGTGCCAGCTCAACTTCTAGCGGGAGCACAGATACGCAGTATTTT.

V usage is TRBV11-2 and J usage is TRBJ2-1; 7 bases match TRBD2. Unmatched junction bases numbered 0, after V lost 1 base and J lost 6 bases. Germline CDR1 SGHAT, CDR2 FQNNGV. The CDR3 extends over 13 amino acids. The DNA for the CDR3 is TGTGCCAGCAGCTTAGGGGGGGGCAATGAGCAGTTCTTC. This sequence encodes CASSLGGGNEQFF.

CDR3 in DNA: TGTGCCAGCAGCTCCGGGACAGGCATTTTACTGTTTTTT. It codes for CASSSGTGILLFF. This sequence joins TRBV7-9 and TRBJ1-4; 8 nucleotides agree with TRBD1. Germline CDR1 and CDR2: SEHNR and FQNEAQ (reference sequence). The CDR3 contains 13 residues. The junction had 8 bases not matched to a gene; V was cut back by 4 bases and J by 13 bases.

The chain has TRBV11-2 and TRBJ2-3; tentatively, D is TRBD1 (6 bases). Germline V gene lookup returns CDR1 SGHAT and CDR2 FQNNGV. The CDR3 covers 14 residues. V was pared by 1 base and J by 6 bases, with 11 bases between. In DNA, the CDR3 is TGTGCCAGCAGCTTAGCGGCAGGGGCCGATACGCAGTATTTT. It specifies CASSLAAGADTQYF.

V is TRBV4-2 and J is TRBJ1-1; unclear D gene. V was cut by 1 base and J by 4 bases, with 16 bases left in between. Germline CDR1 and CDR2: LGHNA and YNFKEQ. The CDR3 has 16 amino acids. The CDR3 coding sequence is TGTGCCAGCAGCCAAGTAAATCCAGAATATGGCACTGAAGCTTTCTTT. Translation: CASSQVNPEYGTEAFF.

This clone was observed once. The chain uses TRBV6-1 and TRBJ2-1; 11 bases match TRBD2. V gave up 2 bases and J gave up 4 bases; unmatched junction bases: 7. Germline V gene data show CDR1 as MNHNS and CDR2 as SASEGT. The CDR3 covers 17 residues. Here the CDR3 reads CASSEREGTSGYNEQFF. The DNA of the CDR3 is TGTGCCAGCAGTGAAAGGGAAGGGACTAGCGGATACAATGAGCAGTTCTTC.

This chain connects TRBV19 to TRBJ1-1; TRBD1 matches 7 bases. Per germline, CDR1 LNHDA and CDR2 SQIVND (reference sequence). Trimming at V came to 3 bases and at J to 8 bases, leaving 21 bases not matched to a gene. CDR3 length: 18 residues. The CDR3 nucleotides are TGTGCCAGTAGTATTAGAGTCGGTGTTATAGGGGGCACCCCCGAAGCTTTCTTT. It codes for CASSIRVGVIGGTPEAFF.

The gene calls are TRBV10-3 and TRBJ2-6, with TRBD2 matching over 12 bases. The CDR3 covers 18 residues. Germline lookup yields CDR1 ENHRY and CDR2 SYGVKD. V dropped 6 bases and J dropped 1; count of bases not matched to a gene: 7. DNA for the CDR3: TGTGCCATCAGCTTACCGACTAGCGGGGGATCTGGGGCCAACGTCCTGACTTTC. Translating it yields CAISLPTSGGSGANVLTF.

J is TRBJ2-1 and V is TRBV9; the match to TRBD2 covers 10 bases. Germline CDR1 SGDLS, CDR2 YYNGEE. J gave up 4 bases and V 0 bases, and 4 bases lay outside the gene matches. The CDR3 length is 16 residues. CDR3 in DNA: TGTGCCAGCAGCGTAGGACTAGCGGGTATATACAATGAGCAGTTCTTC. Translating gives CASSVGLAGIYNEQFF. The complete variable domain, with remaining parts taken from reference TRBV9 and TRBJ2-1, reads DSGVTQTPKHLITATGQRVTLRCSPRSGDLSVYWYQQSLDQGLQFLIQYYNGEERAKGNILERFSAQQFPDLHSELNLSSLELGDSALYFCASSVGLAGIYNEQFFGPGTRLTVL.

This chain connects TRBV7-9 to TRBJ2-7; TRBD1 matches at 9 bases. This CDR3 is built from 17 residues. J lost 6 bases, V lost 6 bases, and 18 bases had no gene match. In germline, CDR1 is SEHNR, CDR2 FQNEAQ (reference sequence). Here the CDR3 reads CASRPFNAGQGASEQYF. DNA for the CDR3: TGTGCCAGCAGACCCTTTAACGCGGGACAGGGTGCGTCCGAGCAGTACTTC.

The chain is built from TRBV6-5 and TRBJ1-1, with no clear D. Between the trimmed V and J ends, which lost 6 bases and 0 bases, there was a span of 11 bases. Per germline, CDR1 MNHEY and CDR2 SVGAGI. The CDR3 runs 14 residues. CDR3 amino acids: CASRAPGMNTEAFF. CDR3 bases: TGTGCCAGCAGGGCCCCAGGCATGAACACTGAAGCTTTCTTT.

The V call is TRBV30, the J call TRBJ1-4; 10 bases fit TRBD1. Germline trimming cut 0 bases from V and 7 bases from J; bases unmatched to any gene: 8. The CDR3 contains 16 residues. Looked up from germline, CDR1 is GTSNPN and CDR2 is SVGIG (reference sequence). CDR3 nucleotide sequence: TGTGCCTGGAGTGTGGCTTGGGGGACAGGGGCTGAAAAACTGTTTTTT. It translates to CAWSVAWGTGAEKLFF.

CDR3 protein: CASSSFLGTGAIGGYGYTF. As DNA, the CDR3 is TGTGCCAGCAGCTCGTTTCTTGGGACAGGGGCCATAGGGGGCTATGGCTACACCTTC. This chain connects TRBV7-9 to TRBJ1-2; 10 nucleotides match TRBD1. The germline V gene encodes CDR1 SEHNR and CDR2 FQNEAQ (reference sequence). CDR3 length: 19 amino acids. Trimming cost V 4 bases and J 4 bases; bases outside gene matches: 18. The full variable domain, completed using reference TRBV7-9 and TRBJ1-2, is DTGVSQNPRHKITKRGQNVTFRCDPISEHNRLYWYRQTLGQGPEFLTYFQNEAQLEKSRLLSDRFSAERPKGSFSTLEIQRTEQGDSAMYLCASSSFLGTGAIGGYGYTFGSGTRLTVV.

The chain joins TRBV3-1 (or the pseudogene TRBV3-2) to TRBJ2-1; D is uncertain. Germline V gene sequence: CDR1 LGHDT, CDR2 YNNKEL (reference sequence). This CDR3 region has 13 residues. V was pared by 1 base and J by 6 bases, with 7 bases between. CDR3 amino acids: CASSQASGNEQFF. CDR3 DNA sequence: TGTGCCAGCAGCCAAGCCTCGGGCAATGAGCAGTTCTTC.

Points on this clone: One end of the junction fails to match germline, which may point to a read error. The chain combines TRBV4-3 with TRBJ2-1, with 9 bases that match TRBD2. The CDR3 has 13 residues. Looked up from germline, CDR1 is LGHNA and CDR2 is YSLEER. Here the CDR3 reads CASSQERGDDQFF. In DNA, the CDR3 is TGCGCCAGCAGCCAGGAGCGGGGGGATGACCAGTTCTTC.

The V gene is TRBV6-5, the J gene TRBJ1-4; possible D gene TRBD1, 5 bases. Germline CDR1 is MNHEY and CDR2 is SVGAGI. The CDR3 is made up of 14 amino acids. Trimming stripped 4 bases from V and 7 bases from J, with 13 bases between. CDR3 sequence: CASSSKTGSEKLFF. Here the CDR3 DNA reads TGTGCCAGCAGTTCCAAAACAGGCTCTGAAAAACTGTTTTTT.

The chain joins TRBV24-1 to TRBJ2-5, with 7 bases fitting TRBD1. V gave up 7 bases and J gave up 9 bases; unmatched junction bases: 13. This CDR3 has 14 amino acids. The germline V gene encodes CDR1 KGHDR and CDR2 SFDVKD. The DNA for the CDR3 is TGTGCCACCAGCTCGGGACAGACCGGGTCCCCCCAGTACTTC. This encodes CATSSGQTGSPQYF.

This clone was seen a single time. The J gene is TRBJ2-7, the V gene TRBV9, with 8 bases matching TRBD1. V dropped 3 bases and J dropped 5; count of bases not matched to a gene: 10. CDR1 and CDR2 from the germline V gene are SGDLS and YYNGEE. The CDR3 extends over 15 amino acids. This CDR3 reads CASSGGQGARDEQYF. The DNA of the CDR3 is TGTGCCAGCAGCGGCGGGCAGGGGGCGCGGGACGAGCAGTACTTC. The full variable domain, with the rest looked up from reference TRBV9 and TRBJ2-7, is DSGVTQTPKHLITATGQRVTLRCSPRSGDLSVYWYQQSLDQGLQFLIQYYNGEERAKGNILERFSAQQFPDLHSELNLSSLELGDSALYFCASSGGQGARDEQYFGPGTRLTVT.

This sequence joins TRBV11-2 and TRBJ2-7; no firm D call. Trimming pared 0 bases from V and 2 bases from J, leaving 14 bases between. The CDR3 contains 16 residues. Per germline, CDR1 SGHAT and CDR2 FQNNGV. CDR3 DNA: TGTGCCAGCAGCTTAGAGTGGGCAGCCGAACCCTACGAGCAGTACTTC. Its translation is CASSLEWAAEPYEQYF.

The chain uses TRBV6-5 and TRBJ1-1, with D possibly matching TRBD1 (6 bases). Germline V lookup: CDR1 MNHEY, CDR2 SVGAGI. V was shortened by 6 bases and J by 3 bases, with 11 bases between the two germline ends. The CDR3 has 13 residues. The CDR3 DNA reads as TGTGCCAGCAGAACAGGGAAATACACTGAAGCTTTCTTT. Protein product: CASRTGKYTEAFF.

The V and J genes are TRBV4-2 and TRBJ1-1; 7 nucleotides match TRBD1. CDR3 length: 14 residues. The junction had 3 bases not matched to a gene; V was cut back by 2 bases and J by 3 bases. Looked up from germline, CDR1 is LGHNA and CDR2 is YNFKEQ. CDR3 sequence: CASSQLTGHTEAFF. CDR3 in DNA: TGTGCCAGCAGCCAACTGACAGGGCACACTGAAGCTTTCTTT.

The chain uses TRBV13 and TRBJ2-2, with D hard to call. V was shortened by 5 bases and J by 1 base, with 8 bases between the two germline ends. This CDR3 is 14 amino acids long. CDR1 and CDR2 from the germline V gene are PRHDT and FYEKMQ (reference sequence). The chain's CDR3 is CASSLPQNTGELFF. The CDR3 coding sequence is TGTGCCAGCAGCCTCCCACAGAACACCGGGGAGCTGTTTTTT.

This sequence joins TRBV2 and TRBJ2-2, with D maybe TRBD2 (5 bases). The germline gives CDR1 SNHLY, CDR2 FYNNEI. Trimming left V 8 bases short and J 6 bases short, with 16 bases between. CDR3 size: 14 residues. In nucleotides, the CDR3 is TGTGCCAGCCTGCCACTAGAATGGTCCGGGGAGCTGTTTTTT. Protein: CASLPLEWSGELFF.

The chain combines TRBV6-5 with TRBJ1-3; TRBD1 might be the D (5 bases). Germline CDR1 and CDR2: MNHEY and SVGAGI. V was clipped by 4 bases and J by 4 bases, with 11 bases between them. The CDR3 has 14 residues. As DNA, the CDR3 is TGTGCCAGCAGTTCAGGGCCAGGGGGAAACACCATATATTTT. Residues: CASSSGPGGNTIYF.